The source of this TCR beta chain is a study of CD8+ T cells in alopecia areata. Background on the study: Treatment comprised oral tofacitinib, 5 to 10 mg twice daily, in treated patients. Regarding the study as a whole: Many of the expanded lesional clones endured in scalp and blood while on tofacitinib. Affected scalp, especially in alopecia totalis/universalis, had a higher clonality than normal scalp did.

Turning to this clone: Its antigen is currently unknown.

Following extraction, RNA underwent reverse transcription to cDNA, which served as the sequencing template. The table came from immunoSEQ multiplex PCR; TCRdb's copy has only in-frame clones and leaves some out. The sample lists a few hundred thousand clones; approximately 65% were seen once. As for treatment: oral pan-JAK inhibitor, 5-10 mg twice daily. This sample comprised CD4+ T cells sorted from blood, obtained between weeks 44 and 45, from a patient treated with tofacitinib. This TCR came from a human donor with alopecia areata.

CDR3 DNA: TGCGCCAGCAGCGCTGGACAGGGCAGTGGCTACACCTTC. It codes for CASSAGQGSGYTF. The chain is built from TRBV5-1 and TRBJ1-2, with 8 bases aligning to TRBD1. This CDR3 contains 13 residues. Unmatched junction bases numbered 6, after V lost 4 bases and J lost 7 bases. Germline-derived CDR1 and CDR2 are SGHRS and YFSETQ.